These T cell receptor beta chains were read from a single sample in a study of regulatory T cells in long-lasting Graves disease. In TCRdb, the multiplex PCR reads were re-called with MiXCR into one record per CDR3 protein. The sample consists of hundreds of thousands of distinct CDR3 sequences, roughly 16% of them appearing once. The sample was also linked to a second study, of T cells in Graves' hyperthyroidism and ophthalmopathy.

This material consisted of peripheral blood mononuclear cells (PBMCs), taken at new diagnosis, from a patient treated with antithyroid drugs. The receptor set was obtained from a woman aged 25 to 45 with Graves disease. The CDR3 runs from the conserved cysteine through the conserved F or W. The order of the fields is CDR3 protein, CDR3 DNA, V gene, clone size, J gene, D gene. A D gene is named only where the DNA matches it firmly. Only part of the rows carry a size: once, few, many, or a class if the clone is expanded.

CASSLWQGSVWEAFF	TGTGCCAGCAGCTTGTGGCAGGGGAGTGTTTGGGAAGCTTTCTTT	TRBV11-1	many	TRBJ1-1	-
CASSPPGGILYEQYF	TGTGCCAGCAGTCCCCCAGGGGGGATACTATACGAGCAGTACTTC	TRBV28	few	TRBJ2-7	-
CASSLVSGDTQYF	TGTGCCAGCAGCTTAGTTTCGGGAGATACGCAGTATTTT	TRBV7-9	many	TRBJ2-3	-
CASSLIPQRLYPDTQYF	TGTGCCAGCAGTTTAATCCCACAGCGTTTGTACCCAGATACGCAGTATTTT	TRBV27	-	TRBJ2-3	-
CASSFSGGKQETQYF	TGTGCCAGCAGTTTTTCAGGGGGGAAACAAGAGACCCAGTACTTC	TRBV27	-	TRBJ2-5	-
CSASKDMNTEAFF	TGCAGTGCTAGTAAAGATATGAACACTGAAGCTTTCTTT	TRBV20-1	many	TRBJ1-1	-
CASTRVISGVGSDTQYF	TGTGCCAGCACCAGGGTCATTTCGGGAGTCGGCTCAGATACGCAGTATTTT	TRBV7-9	many	TRBJ2-3	-
CASSQEPTLGEKLFF	TGTGCCAGCAGCCAAGAACCCACACTTGGAGAAAAACTGTTTTTT	TRBV3-1	many	TRBJ1-4	-
CASSPGRYGYTF	TGTGCCAGCAGTCCCGGCCGGTATGGCTACACCTTC	TRBV28	many	TRBJ1-2	-
CASSGPTGAFF	TGTGCCAGCAGCGGCCCCACCGGGGCTTTCTTT	TRBV3-1	many	TRBJ1-1	-
CASSAGTHNQRQHF	TGTGCCAGTAGTGCCGGGACACATAATCAGCGCCAGCATTTT	TRBV19	few	TRBJ1-5	-
CASSAERAAGELFF	TGTGCCAGCAGCGCCGAGCGGGCCGCCGGGGAGCTGTTTTTT	TRBV9	-	TRBJ2-2	-
CASSLGGTIKTQYF	TGTGCCAGCAGCTTAGGGGGGACTATAAAGACCCAGTACTTC	TRBV7-2	once	TRBJ2-5	TRBD2
CASSLWPGLGYGYTF	TGCGCCAGCAGCTTGTGGCCAGGGCTTGGCTATGGCTACACCTTC	TRBV5-1	many	TRBJ1-2	-
CAWSVGATNTGELFF	TGTGCCTGGAGTGTAGGCGCTACGAACACCGGGGAGCTGTTTTTT	TRBV30	-	TRBJ2-2	-
CSVRAGRDPGPYNEQFF	TGCAGCGTTAGAGCCGGGCGGGACCCCGGGCCCTACAATGAGCAGTTCTTC	TRBV29-1	-	TRBJ2-1	-
CASSLLHLRDAGGETQYF	TGTGCCAGCAGCCTACTTCACCTCCGGGACGCCGGGGGAGAGACCCAGTACTTC	TRBV11-2	-	TRBJ2-5	-